These T cell receptor beta chains were read from a single sample in a study of T cell changes during pregnancy in multiple sclerosis. Generated by immunoSEQ multiplex PCR, the TCRdb table keeps only in-frame clones and is missing some. Of approximately 70,000 clones in the sample, around nine tenths were seen once. The material was peripheral blood, obtained in the second trimester of pregnancy. All receptors come from a female donor with multiple sclerosis, enrolled in a pregnancy study. Both conserved end residues are trimmed from each CDR3.

cdr3_length j_call v_call cdr3_aa
13 TRBJ2-3 TRBV10-3 AITRSGGPTDTQY
16 TRBJ2-1 TRBV2 ASSDPGTSGNTYNEQF
10 TRBJ2-7 TRBV7-9 ASSLNSYEQY
11 TRBJ1-2 TRBV7-9 ASSETGDHGYT
10 TRBJ1-6 TRBV6-5 ASRVSNSPLH
12 TRBJ2-5 TRBV19 ASGTGAGGETQY
13 TRBJ2-2 TRBV6-1 ASSEEGGDTGELF
11 TRBJ1-5 TRBV21-1 ARRVYSNQPQH
14 TRBJ1-2 TRBV2 ASSLFVTGIADGYT
9 TRBJ2-7 TRBV7-2 ASSSVYEQY
12 TRBJ1-6 TRBV25-1 ASSVDPRNSPLH
12 TRBJ2-1 TRBV15 ATSRRTGYNEQF
14 TRBJ2-5 TRBV5-4 ASSLGQGLSSETQY
12 TRBJ1-1 TRBV5-1 ASSLETSNTEAF
10 TRBJ1-2 TRBV4-2 ASSQQGDGYT